These T cell receptor beta chains were read from a single sample in a study of blood T cell repertoires in COVID-19. Clones were read by immunoSEQ multiplex PCR, and TCRdb kept only the in-frame ones, dropping some. Among roughly 300,000 clones listed, about 90% were seen once. Specimen: peripheral blood. Receptor source: a woman under 40 with COVID-19, enrolled during active disease. The CDR3 runs from the conserved cysteine through the conserved F or W. A D gene is named only where the DNA matches it firmly. The size entry is marked missing in some rows and otherwise reads once, few, many or a size class.

cdr3_length d_call j_call v_call clone_size cdr3_nt cdr3_aa
14 NA TRBJ1-4 TRBV19 NA TGTGCCAGTAGTTTGGACAGCGGGAGTGAAAAACTGTTTTTT CASSLDSGSEKLFF
16 TRBD1 TRBJ1-2 TRBV18 NA TGTGCCAGCTCACCGAACGCTGCGACAGGGAACTATGGCTACACCTTC CASSPNAATGNYGYTF
15 NA TRBJ1-1 TRBV5-6 few TGTGCCAGCAGGTTGGGTGGCAGCGTTTACTCAGAAGCTTTCTTT CASRLGGSVYSEAFF
12 NA TRBJ2-3 TRBV6-5 NA TGTGCCAGCAGTATAGGGGGTGATACGCAGTATTTT CASSIGGDTQYF
10 NA TRBJ2-5 TRBV20-1 NA TGCAGTGCCCAGAGGGAGACCCAGTACTTC CSAQRETQYF
14 TRBD1 TRBJ1-2 TRBV3-1/TRBV3-2 NA TGTGCCAGCAGCCCGACAGGGGGCTTTTATGGCTACACCTTC CASSPTGGFYGYTF
13 NA TRBJ1-1 TRBV5-6 NA TGTGCCAGCAGCTTTTCAGGGTCAAATGAAGCTTTCTTT CASSFSGSNEAFF
17 NA TRBJ2-1 TRBV4-1 NA TGCGCCAGCAGCCACGCACTACAGGGATTCTCCTACAATGAGCAGTTCTTC CASSHALQGFSYNEQFF
13 NA TRBJ2-5 TRBV5-1 NA TGCGCCAGCAGCCCGGGATCAGCAGAGACCCAGTACTTC CASSPGSAETQYF
14 TRBD1 TRBJ1-4 TRBV6-5 NA TGTGCCAGCAGTTATACAGGGGGCAGGGAAAAACTGTTTTTT CASSYTGGREKLFF
13 TRBD2 TRBJ2-7 TRBV14 NA TGTGCCAGCAGCCGTCGGGGGGGCTTCGAGCAGTACTTC CASSRRGGFEQYF
16 NA TRBJ2-3 TRBV2 NA TGTGCCAGCATGTGGGGCTCGTGGCGGAGCACAGATACGCAGTATTTT CASMWGSWRSTDTQYF
19 TRBD2 TRBJ2-1 TRBV5-1 few TGCGCCAGCAGCTTGGGGCTAGCGGGGTTGGGGGGATCCTACAATGAGCAGTTCTTC CASSLGLAGLGGSYNEQFF
10 TRBD1 TRBJ1-2 TRBV6-7 NA TGTGCCCCACAGACAGGGTTCTACACCTTC CAPQTGFYTF
16 TRBD1 TRBJ2-5 TRBV7-9 NA TGTGCCAGCAGCTTGGGCCGGGACAGACCTCAAGAGACCCAGTACTTC CASSLGRDRPQETQYF
15 NA TRBJ2-2 TRBV19 NA TGTGCCAGTAGTATTTGGGCATTGAACACCGGGGAGCTGTTTTTT CASSIWALNTGELFF
13 NA TRBJ1-4 TRBV6-5 NA TGTGCCAGCAGAAGGAGGGCGGGAGAAAAACTGTTTTTT CASRRRAGEKLFF
16 NA TRBJ2-3 TRBV11-3 NA TGTGCCAGCAGCTTAGGGAGGGAGACATACACAGATACGCAGTATTTT CASSLGRETYTDTQYF
17 TRBD2 TRBJ2-1 TRBV7-2 NA TGTGCCAGCAGCTCGGGGGGGACTAGCGGTTCCTACAATGAGCAGTTCTTC CASSSGGTSGSYNEQFF
14 NA TRBJ1-6 TRBV4-1 once TGCGCCAGCAGTCCGGACAATCGGAATTCACCCCTCCACTTT CASSPDNRNSPLHF
14 TRBD1 TRBJ2-7 TRBV5-6 NA TGTGCCAGCAGCACCACTGGACAGGATTACGAGCAGTACTTC CASSTTGQDYEQYF
14 NA TRBJ1-1 TRBV5-8 NA TGTGCCAGCAGCCCGGCGCAGGGTTTCACTGAAGCTTTCTTT CASSPAQGFTEAFF
14 NA TRBJ2-7 TRBV28 NA TGTGCCAGCAGTTCATCGGACAAACCCTACGAGCAGTACTTC CASSSSDKPYEQYF
15 TRBD1 TRBJ1-2 TRBV27 NA TGTGCCAGCAGTTTAGGGTTTGGACAGGGTCTAAGCTACACCTTC CASSLGFGQGLSYTF
16 NA TRBJ1-2 TRBV5-6 NA TGTGCCAGCAGCTTTGAGCCCGCCCGTACTAGCTATGGCTACACCTTC CASSFEPARTSYGYTF
16 NA TRBJ1-2 TRBV3-1/TRBV3-2 once TGTGCCAGCACCACAGGGAGGGGATTTGGAGGCTATGGCTACACCTTC CASTTGRGFGGYGYTF
13 NA TRBJ1-3 TRBV11-2 NA TGTGCCAGTCAGGGGTCCCGGGGAAACACCATATATTTT CASQGSRGNTIYF
16 NA TRBJ1-1 TRBV21-1 many TGTGCCAGCAGCATATTAGCCGGGACAGCCAACACTGAAGCTTTCTTT CASSILAGTANTEAFF
17 NA TRBJ1-3 TRBV6-4 NA TGTGCCAGCAGTGACCCCAACGGGGTGGCCTCTGGAAACACCATATATTTT CASSDPNGVASGNTIYF
16 TRBD2 TRBJ2-3 TRBV27 NA TGTGCCAGCAGTTTAATGGCTAGCGGGGGCACAGATACGCAGTATTTT CASSLMASGGTDTQYF
17 NA TRBJ2-3 TRBV10-1 NA TGCGCCAGCAGTGAGTTGGGTGACTCGGGGTTACCAGATACGCAGTATTTT CASSELGDSGLPDTQYF
14 TRBD2 TRBJ2-1 TRBV6-4 few TGTGCCAGCAGTGAGACTAGCGGGTACAATGAGCAGTTCTTC CASSETSGYNEQFF
14 TRBD1 TRBJ2-3 TRBV18 NA TGTGCCAGCTCACCGACAGGGATAACAGATACGCAGTATTTT CASSPTGITDTQYF
16 NA TRBJ2-2 TRBV19 NA TGTGCCAGTAGATATACAGGGTGGGGGACCACCGGGGAGCTGTTTTTT CASRYTGWGTTGELFF
15 NA TRBJ1-1 TRBV14 NA TGTGCCAGCAGCCAAGATATAACCTATCGGACTGAAGCTTTCTTT CASSQDITYRTEAFF
16 NA TRBJ1-3 TRBV7-8 NA TGTGCCAGCAGCACCCGACAGGCACCCTCTGGAAACACCATATATTTT CASSTRQAPSGNTIYF
15 NA TRBJ2-2 TRBV5-4 NA TGTGCCAGCAGCTGGAGCAGAACGAACACCGGGGAGCTGTTTTTT CASSWSRTNTGELFF
16 TRBD1 TRBJ1-4 TRBV5-1 NA TGCGCCAGCAGTTCCTCCCATACAGGGGGGATTGAAAAACTGTTTTTT CASSSSHTGGIEKLFF
12 NA TRBJ1-1 TRBV5-5 NA TGTGCCAGCAGTGCAGGGGTTACTGAAGCTTTCTTT CASSAGVTEAFF
12 NA TRBJ1-6 TRBV27 NA TGTGCCAGCAGCCCTAGGGGCTCACCCCTCCACTTT CASSPRGSPLHF
13 NA TRBJ2-7 TRBV7-9 NA TGTGCCAGCAGCTTAGATCAGTCCTACGAGCAGTACTTC CASSLDQSYEQYF
17 TRBD1 TRBJ1-6 TRBV23-1 NA TGCGCCAGCAGTCATTTACCAGGACAGGGGATTAATTCACCCCTCCACTTT CASSHLPGQGINSPLHF
17 TRBD1 TRBJ1-2 TRBV27 NA TGTGCCAGCAGTTTATCGCCCGGGACAGGGGGCATGGGAGGCTACACCTTC CASSLSPGTGGMGGYTF
18 NA TRBJ1-4 TRBV21-1 NA TGTGCCAGCAGCAGGGACAGGGAGGGCCGACGGACTAATGAAAAACTGTTTTTT CASSRDREGRRTNEKLFF
13 NA TRBJ1-1 TRBV4-1 NA TGCGCCAGCAGCCCTATGAGGAACACTGAAGCTTTCTTT CASSPMRNTEAFF
15 TRBD2 TRBJ2-5 TRBV5-6 few TGTGCCAGCAGCGTGGGACTAGCGGGGGAGGAGACCCAGTACTTC CASSVGLAGEETQYF
15 NA TRBJ2-5 TRBV5-1 NA TGCGCCAGCAGCTTGGGACAGGGACTTCAAGAGACCCAGTACTTC CASSLGQGLQETQYF